This T cell receptor beta chain came from a study of blood T cells in healthy people across ages. This CDR3 spans 15 amino acids. V lost 0 bases and J lost 14; bases outside the gene matches: 14. Per germline, CDR1 SGHKS and CDR2 YYEKEE (reference sequence). Sample-barcoded 5' priming and a J-beta primer mix drove a second PCR of 7 to 11 cycles. TCRdb fed the 5' RACE reads into MiXCR, producing one record per CDR3 protein. The sample holds 790,000 or so distinct CDR3 sequences, 35% to 50% seen once. This receptor was obtained from a man older than 75 in good health. The chain joins TRBV5-5 to TRBJ2-1; 7 nucleotides match TRBD2. Sequenced: blood. CDR3 residues: CASSLVASGFRNEFF. The CDR3 DNA follows: TGTGCCAGCAGCTTGGTCGCTAGCGGATTCAGAAATGAGTTCTTC.